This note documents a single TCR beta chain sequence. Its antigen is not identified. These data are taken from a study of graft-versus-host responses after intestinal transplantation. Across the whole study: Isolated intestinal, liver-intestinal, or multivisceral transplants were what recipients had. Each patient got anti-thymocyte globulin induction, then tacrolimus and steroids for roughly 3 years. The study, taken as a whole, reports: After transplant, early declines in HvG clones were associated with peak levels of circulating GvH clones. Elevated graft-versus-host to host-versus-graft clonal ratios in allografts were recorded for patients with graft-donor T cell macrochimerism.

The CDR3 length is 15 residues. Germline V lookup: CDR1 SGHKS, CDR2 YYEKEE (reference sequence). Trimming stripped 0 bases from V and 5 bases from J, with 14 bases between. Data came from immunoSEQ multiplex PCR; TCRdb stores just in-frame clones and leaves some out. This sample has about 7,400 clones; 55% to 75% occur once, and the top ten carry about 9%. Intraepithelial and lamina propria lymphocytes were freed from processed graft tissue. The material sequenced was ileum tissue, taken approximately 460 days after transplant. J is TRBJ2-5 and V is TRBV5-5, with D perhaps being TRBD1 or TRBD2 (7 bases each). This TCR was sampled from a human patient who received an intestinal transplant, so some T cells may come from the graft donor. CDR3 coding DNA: TGTGCCAGCAGCTTGGATGGGACAGCGGGGGAGACCCAGTACTTC. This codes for CASSLDGTAGETQYF.